Shown below are 8 T cell receptor beta chains from a single sample sequenced in a study of blood T cell repertoires in COVID-19. The method was immunoSEQ multiplex PCR; TCRdb's version includes in-frame clones alone and lacks a portion of them. The table records 200,000 to 250,000 clones, around 83% of them present only once. The specimen sequenced was PBMCs or T cells enriched from blood (not recorded which). The receptor source for this set is a woman aged 40 to 49 with acute COVID-19.

This clone was detected only once. V gene TRBV3-1 (or the pseudogene TRBV3-2) combines with J gene TRBJ1-4; D is undetermined. The CDR3 is 16 residues long. Trimming pared 5 bases from V and 7 bases from J, leaving 20 bases between. Germline CDR1 reads LGHDT; CDR2 reads YNNKEL (reference sequence). The CDR3 DNA reads as TGTGCCAGCAGCTCCCGATCTGGTACCCTAGGTGAAAAACTGTTTTTT. It yields the protein CASSSRSGTLGEKLFF.

The chain has TRBV6-5 and TRBJ1-1, with D possibly TRBD1 on 6 matching bases. Germline V gene lookup returns CDR1 MNHEY and CDR2 SVGAGI. The CDR3 is made up of 11 amino acids. V was shortened by 5 bases and J by 10 bases, with 11 bases between the two germline ends. The CDR3 spells CASSTLGGAFF. The CDR3 DNA follows: TGTGCCAGCAGTACCTTAGGGGGAGCTTTCTTT.

The rearrangement uses TRBV4-1 and TRBJ2-7, with D perhaps matching TRBD1 (6 bases). The CDR3 is made up of 14 amino acids. V was cut by 1 base and J by 3 bases, with 10 bases left in between. Germline values: CDR1 MGHRA, CDR2 YSYEKL. The CDR3 loop is CASSQGQENYEQYF. In nucleotides, the CDR3 is TGCGCCAGCAGCCAAGGACAGGAAAACTACGAGCAGTACTTC.

This chain uses TRBV7-3 with TRBJ1-6, with 11 bases matching TRBD1. V lost 1 base and J lost 8; bases outside the gene matches: 4. The CDR3 runs 16 residues. The V gene's germline CDR1 is SGHTA and CDR2 FQGTGA. CDR3 sequence: CASSLRDRGSHSPLHF. CDR3 nucleotide sequence: TGTGCCAGCAGCTTAAGGGACAGGGGGAGTCATTCACCCCTCCACTTT.

This chain joins TRBV5-6 and TRBJ1-3; 8 bases fit TRBD1. V was pared by 3 bases and J by 3 bases, with 8 bases of the junction left unmatched. The CDR3 spans 16 residues. CDR1 and CDR2 from the germline V gene are SGHDT and YYEEEE. This CDR3 is CASSSRTGIGGNTIYF. CDR3 nucleotide sequence: TGTGCCAGCAGCTCGCGGACAGGGATCGGTGGAAACACCATATATTTT.

The rearrangement uses TRBV7-9 and TRBJ1-1; D possibly corresponds to TRBD1 (6 bases). Trimming took off 1 base at V and 6 bases at J, with 12 bases between the two ends. Germline V gene sequence: CDR1 SEHNR, CDR2 FQNEAQ (reference sequence). The CDR3 is 14 residues long. Written as DNA, the CDR3 is TGTGCCAGCAGCTTAGGTGGCAGGGGCGCTGAAGCTTTCTTT. This translates into CASSLGGRGAEAFF.

This chain links TRBV5-6 with TRBJ2-1; the match to TRBD2 covers 10 bases. Germline CDR1 is SGHDT and CDR2 is YYEEEE. CDR3 length: 14 residues. J lost 8 bases, V lost 1 base, and 3 bases had no gene match. This chain's CDR3 is CASSLSGGAYEQFF. The CDR3 nucleotides read TGTGCCAGCAGCTTGAGCGGGGGGGCCTATGAGCAGTTCTTC.

This chain joins TRBV4-3 and TRBJ2-5, with a possible D match to TRBD2 (7 bases). Trimming took 4 bases from V and 4 from J, leaving 19 bases between them. From germline, CDR1 is LGHNA and CDR2 YSLEER. The CDR3 spans 16 residues. CDR3 DNA: TGCGCCAGCAGCCCATCGGGCGGGGGCTATGGAGAGACCCAGTACTTC. Protein: CASSPSGGGYGETQYF.